This record concerns one T cell receptor beta chain sequence. The antigen is undetermined. With 5 bases removed from V and 3 bases from J, the gap between germline ends came to 9 bases. The CDR3 totals 13 residues. Germline CDR1 SGDLS, CDR2 YYNGEE. RNA was extracted with the RNeasy kit, and a quantity of about 0.45 to 1 ug was reverse transcribed using random hexamers. TCRdb processed the immunoSEQ multiplex PCR reads anew with MiXCR; each CDR3 protein has one entry. The repertoire holds 200,000 or so distinct CDR3 sequences, 90% to 95% seen once, with roughly 0.094% in the top ten. The sample comes from a study of CD8 T cells in Susac syndrome. General study findings and limits: TCR sequencing and HLA analysis covered a relatively small number of individuals.

The clonotype originates from a human donor with multiple sclerosis. The specimen sequenced was CD4+ T cells from PBMCs. V and J are TRBV9 and TRBJ2-4; D is ambiguous. CDR3 nucleotide sequence: TGTGCCAGCAGTGGAGTTAGCAAAAACATTCAGTACTTC. Translation gives CASSGVSKNIQYF. The full variable domain, in which reference TRBV9 and TRBJ2-4 provide the parts outside the CDR3, is DSGVTQTPKHLITATGQRVTLRCSPRSGDLSVYWYQQSLDQGLQFLIQYYNGEERAKGNILERFSAQQFPDLHSELNLSSLELGDSALYFCASSGVSKNIQYFGAGTRLSVL.